This T cell receptor beta chain was captured in a study of cytotoxic CD8 clonotypes in ibrutinib-treated CLL. With V trimmed by 3 bases and J by 0 bases, 6 bases remained unmatched. From germline, CDR1 is SGHVS and CDR2 FNYEAQ. This CDR3 has 16 amino acids. Data came from immunoSEQ multiplex PCR; TCRdb stores just in-frame clones and leaves some out. Altogether tens of thousands of clones are present, approximately 54% being singletons, with the ten largest covering about 5%. Sequencing was performed on PBMCs, taken before ibrutinib treatment. This receptor was taken from a human donor with chronic lymphocytic leukemia. This chain links TRBV7-6 with TRBJ2-3, with 7 bases matching TRBD2. CDR3 sequence (DNA): TGTGCCAGCAGCTTTCTCGCGGGAGCGAGCACAGATACGCAGTATTTT. Protein: CASSFLAGASTDTQYF.